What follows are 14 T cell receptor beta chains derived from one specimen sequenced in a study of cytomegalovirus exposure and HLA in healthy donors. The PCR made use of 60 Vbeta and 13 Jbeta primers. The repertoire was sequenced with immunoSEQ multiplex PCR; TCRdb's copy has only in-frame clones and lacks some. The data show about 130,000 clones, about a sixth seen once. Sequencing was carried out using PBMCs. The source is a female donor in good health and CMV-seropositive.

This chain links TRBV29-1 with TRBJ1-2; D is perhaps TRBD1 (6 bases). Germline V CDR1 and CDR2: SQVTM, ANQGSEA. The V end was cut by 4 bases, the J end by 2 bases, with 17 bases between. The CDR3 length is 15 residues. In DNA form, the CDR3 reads TGCAGCGTTGTTAGGTATGGCGGGGGCAACTATGGCTACACCTTC. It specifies CSVVRYGGGNYGYTF.

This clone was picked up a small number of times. The CDR3 DNA reads as TGTGCCAGCAGGAACGGGACAGGGGGCATAGTCACTGAAGCTTTCTTT. Residues: CASRNGTGGIVTEAFF. This chain joins TRBV7-9 and TRBJ1-1; 12 positions agree with TRBD1. The CDR3 has 16 residues. The ends lost 6 bases at V and 4 bases at J; junction bases unmatched: 9. Germline-derived CDR1 and CDR2 are SEHNR and FQNEAQ (reference sequence).

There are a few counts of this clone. CDR3 sequence (DNA): TGTGCCAGCTACAACAGGGGGTTCTACGAGCAGTACTTC. Translation gives CASYNRGFYEQYF. The rearrangement links TRBV6-1 to TRBJ2-7; 8 bases fit TRBD1. Looked up from germline, CDR1 is MNHNS and CDR2 is SASEGT. The CDR3 runs 13 residues. Unmatched junction bases numbered 6, after V lost 8 bases and J lost 3 bases.

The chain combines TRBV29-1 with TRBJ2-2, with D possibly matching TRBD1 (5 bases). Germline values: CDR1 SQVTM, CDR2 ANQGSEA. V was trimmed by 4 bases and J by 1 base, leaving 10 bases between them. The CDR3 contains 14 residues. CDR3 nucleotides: TGCAGCGTTGTTGCCAGGGAGAACACCGGGGAGCTGTTTTTT. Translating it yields CSVVARENTGELFF.

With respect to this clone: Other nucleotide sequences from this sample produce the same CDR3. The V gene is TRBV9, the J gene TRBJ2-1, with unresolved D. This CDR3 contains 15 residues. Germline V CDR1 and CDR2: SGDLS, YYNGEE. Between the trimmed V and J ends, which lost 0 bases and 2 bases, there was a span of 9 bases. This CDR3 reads CASSVAAETYNEQFF. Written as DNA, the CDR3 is TGTGCCAGCAGCGTAGCTGCGGAAACCTACAATGAGCAGTTCTTC.

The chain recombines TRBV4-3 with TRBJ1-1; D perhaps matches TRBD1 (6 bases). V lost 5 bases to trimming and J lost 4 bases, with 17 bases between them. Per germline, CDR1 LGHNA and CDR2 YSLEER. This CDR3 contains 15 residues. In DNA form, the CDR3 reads TGCGCCAGCAGCTACACTGATAGGGGGAGCACTGAAGCTTTCTTT. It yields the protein CASSYTDRGSTEAFF.

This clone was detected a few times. The CDR3: CAWEGIEGNNYGYTF. The CDR3, as DNA: TGTGCCTGGGAAGGCATAGAGGGAAATAACTATGGCTACACCTTC. The chain has TRBV30 and TRBJ1-2; no clear D. This CDR3 spans 15 amino acids. V shed 5 bases and J shed 1 base, with 17 bases lying between them. Germline V CDR1 and CDR2: GTSNPN, SVGIG (reference sequence).

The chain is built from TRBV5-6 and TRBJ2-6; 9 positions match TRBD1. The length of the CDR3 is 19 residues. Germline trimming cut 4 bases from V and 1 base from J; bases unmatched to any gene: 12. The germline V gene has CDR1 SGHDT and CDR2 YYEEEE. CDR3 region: CASSPGRGTGRSGANVLTF. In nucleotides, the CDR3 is TGTGCCAGCAGCCCCGGCCGCGGGACAGGGCGATCTGGGGCCAACGTCCTGACTTTC. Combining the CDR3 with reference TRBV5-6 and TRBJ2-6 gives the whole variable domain DAGVTQSPTHLIKTRGQQVTLRCSPKSGHDTVSWYQQALGQGPQFIFQYYEEEERQRGNFPDRFSGHQFPNYSSELNVNALLLGDSALYLCASSPGRGTGRSGANVLTFGAGSRLTVL.

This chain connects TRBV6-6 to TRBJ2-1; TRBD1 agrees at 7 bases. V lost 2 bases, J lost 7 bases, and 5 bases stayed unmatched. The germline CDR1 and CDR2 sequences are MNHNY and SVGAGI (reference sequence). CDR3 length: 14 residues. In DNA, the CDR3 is TGTGCCAGCAGTTACCGACAGGGAGCGAATGAGCAGTTCTTC. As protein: CASSYRQGANEQFF.

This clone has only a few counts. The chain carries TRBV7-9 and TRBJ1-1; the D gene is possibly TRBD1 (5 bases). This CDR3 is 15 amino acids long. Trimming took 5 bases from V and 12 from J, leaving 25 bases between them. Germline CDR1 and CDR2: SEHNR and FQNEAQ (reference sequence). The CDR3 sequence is CASSPRRRERDGTFF. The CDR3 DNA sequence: TGTGCCAGCAGCCCCCGCCGGAGGGAACGGGACGGTACTTTCTTT.

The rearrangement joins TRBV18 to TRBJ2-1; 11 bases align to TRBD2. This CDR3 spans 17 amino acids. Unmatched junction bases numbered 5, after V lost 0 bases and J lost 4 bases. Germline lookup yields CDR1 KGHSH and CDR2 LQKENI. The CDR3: CASSPPPGLAVYNEQFF. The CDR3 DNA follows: TGTGCCAGCTCACCACCCCCGGGACTAGCGGTTTACAATGAGCAGTTCTTC.

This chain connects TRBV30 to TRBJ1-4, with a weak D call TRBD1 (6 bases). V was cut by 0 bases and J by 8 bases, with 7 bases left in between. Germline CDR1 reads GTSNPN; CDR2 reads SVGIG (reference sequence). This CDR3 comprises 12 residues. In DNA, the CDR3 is TGTGCCTGGAGTGTTACAGGGGAAAAACTGTTTTTT. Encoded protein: CAWSVTGEKLFF. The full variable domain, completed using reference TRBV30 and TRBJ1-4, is SQTIHQWPATLVQPVGSPLSLECTVEGTSNPNLYWYRQAAGRGLQLLFYSVGIGQISSEVPQNLSASRPQDRQFILSSKKLLLSDSGFYLCAWSVTGEKLFFGSGTQLSVL.

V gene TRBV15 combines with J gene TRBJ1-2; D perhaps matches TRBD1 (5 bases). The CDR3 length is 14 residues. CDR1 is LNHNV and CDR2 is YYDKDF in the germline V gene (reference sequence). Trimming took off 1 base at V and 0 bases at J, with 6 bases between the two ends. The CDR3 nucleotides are TGTGCCACCAGCAGAGGACAGTCTAACTATGGCTACACCTTC. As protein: CATSRGQSNYGYTF.

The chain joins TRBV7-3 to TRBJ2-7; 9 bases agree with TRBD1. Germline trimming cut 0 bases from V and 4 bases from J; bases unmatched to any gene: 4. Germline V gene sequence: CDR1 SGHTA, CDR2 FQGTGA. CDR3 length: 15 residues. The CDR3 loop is CASSLTGTGLYEQYF. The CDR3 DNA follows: TGTGCCAGCAGCTTAACCGGGACAGGGCTGTACGAGCAGTACTTC.